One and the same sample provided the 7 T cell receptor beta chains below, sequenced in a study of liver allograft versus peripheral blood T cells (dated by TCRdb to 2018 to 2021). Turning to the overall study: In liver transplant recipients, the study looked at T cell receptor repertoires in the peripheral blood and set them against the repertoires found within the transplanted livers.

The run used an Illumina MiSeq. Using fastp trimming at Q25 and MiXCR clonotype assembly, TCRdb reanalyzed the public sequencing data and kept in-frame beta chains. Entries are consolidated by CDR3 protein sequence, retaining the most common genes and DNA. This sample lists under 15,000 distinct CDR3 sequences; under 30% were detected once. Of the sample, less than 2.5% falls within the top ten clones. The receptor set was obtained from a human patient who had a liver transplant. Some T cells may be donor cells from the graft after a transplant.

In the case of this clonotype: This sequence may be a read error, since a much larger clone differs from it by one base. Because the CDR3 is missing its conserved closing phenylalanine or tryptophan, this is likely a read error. The DNA for the CDR3 is TGTGCCATCAGGACTACAGGGGCAGTATATGGCTACACCTAC. Amino acid sequence: CAIRTTGAVYGYTY. The rearrangement links TRBV10-3 to TRBJ1-2, with 7 bases that match TRBD1. This CDR3 is 14 amino acids long. Trimming at V came to 6 bases and at J to 5 bases, leaving 9 bases not matched to a gene. Germline values: CDR1 ENHRY, CDR2 SYGVKD.

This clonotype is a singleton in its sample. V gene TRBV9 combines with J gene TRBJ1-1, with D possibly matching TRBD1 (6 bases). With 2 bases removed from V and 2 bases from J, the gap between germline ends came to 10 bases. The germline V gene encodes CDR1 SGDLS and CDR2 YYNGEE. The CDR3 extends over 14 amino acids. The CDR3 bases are TGTGCCAGCAGCGTGGGGGGGGCAAACACTGAAGCTTTCTTT. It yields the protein CASSVGGANTEAFF.

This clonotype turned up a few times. The CDR3 region has the DNA TGTGCCAGCTCACTTCAGGTGGGTGATTATAGCAATCAGCCCCAGCATTTT. Translating it yields CASSLQVGDYSNQPQHF. This rearrangement joins TRBV18 to TRBJ1-5; no firm D call. The CDR3 has 17 amino acids. V was pared by 4 bases and J by 0 bases, with 16 bases between. The germline V gene has CDR1 KGHSH and CDR2 LQKENI.

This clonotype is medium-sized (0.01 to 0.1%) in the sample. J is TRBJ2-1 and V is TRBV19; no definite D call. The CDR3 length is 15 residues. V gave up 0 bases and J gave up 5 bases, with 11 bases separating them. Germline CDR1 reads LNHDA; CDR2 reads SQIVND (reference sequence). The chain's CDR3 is CASSIESAANNEQFF. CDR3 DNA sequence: TGTGCCAGTAGTATAGAATCGGCCGCTAACAATGAGCAGTTCTTC. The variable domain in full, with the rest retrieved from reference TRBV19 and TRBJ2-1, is DGGITQSPKYLFRKEGQNVTLSCEQNLNHDAMYWYRQDPGQGLRLIYYSQIVNDFQKGDIAEGYSVSREKKESFPLTVTSAQKNPTAFYLCASSIESAANNEQFFGPGTRLTVL.

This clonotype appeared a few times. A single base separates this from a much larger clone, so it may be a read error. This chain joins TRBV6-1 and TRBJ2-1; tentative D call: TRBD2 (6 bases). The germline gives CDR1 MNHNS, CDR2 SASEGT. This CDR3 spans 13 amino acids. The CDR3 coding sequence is TGTGTCAGTCGGGAGCCCTCCTACAATGAGCAGTTCTTC. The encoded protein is CVSREPSYNEQFF.

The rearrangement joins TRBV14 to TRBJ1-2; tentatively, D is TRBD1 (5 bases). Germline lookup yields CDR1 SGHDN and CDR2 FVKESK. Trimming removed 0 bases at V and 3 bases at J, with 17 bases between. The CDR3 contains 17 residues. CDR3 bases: TGTGCCAGCAGCCAAGATTTGACTCCGGGGCTCTACTATGGCTACACCTTC. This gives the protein CASSQDLTPGLYYGYTF.

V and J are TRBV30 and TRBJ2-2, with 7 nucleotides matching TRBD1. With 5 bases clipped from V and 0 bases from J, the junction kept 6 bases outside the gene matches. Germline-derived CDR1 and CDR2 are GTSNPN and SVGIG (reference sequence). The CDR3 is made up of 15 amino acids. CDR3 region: CAWGRGQTNTGELFF. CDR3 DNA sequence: TGTGCCTGGGGCCGGGGACAGACGAACACCGGGGAGCTGTTTTTT.